This TCR beta chain appears in the sequencing data of a study of blood T cell repertoires in COVID-19. The method was immunoSEQ multiplex PCR; TCRdb's version includes in-frame clones alone and lacks a portion of them. The sample contains 200,000 to 250,000 clones, approximately 84% of which appear only once. The germline gives CDR1 LNHDA, CDR2 SQIVND (reference sequence). The CDR3 totals 15 residues. V lost 4 bases, J lost 2 bases, and 15 bases lay in between. The chain joins TRBV19 to TRBJ2-7, with TRBD1 as a possible D gene (5 bases). Sequencing was done on a sample of PBMCs or T cells enriched from blood (not recorded which). This TCR was recovered from a man aged 55 to 70 who had recovered from COVID-19. The CDR3: CASSTPQAFPYEQYF. For the CDR3, the DNA is TGTGCCAGTAGTACGCCACAGGCCTTCCCCTACGAGCAGTACTTC.